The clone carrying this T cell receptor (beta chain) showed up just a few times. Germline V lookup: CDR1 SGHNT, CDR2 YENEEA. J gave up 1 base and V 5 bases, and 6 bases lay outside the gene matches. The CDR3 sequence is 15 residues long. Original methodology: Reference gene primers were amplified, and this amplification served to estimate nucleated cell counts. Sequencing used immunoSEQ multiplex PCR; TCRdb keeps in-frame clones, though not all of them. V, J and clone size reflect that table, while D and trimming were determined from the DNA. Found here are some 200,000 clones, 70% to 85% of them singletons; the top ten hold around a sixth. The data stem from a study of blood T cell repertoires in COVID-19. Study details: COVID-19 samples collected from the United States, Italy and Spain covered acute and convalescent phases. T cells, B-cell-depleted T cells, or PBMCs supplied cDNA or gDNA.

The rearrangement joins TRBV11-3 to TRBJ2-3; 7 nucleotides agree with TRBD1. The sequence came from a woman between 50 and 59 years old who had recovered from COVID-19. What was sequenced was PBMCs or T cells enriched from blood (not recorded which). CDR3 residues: CASSLGQSGTDTQYF. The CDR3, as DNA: TGTGCCAGCAGCCTGGGACAGAGCGGCACAGATACGCAGTATTTT.